The next 27 T cell receptor beta chains were all read from a single sample in a study of human T cells and chemical hapten exposure. From the RACE reads, TCRdb called clonotypes with MiXCR, one entry per CDR3 protein. The sample has fewer than 150,000 distinct CDR3 sequences, about 13% seen once. The time point denotes: pre-sensitization, week 0. Treatment of the sample: therapeutic diphenylcyclopropenone sensitization with weekly scalp DPC. The sample here was whole blood, taken in connection with sensitization to the hapten diphenylcyclopropenone (DPC). The receptors here all came from a woman younger than 30 with alopecia areata. Some clones in this sample may be carry-over from other donors' samples.

The gene calls are TRBV18 and TRBJ2-3; a weak D match, TRBD2 (6 bases). Trimming pared 3 bases from V and 6 bases from J, leaving 16 bases between. The length of the CDR3 is 15 residues. Germline lookup yields CDR1 KGHSH and CDR2 LQKENI. CDR3: CASSPRLGSIDTQYF. CDR3 sequence (DNA): TGTGCCAGCTCACCCAGACTAGGGTCGATCGATACGCAGTATTTT.

This clonotype has just a few counts. The V gene is TRBV7-8, the J gene TRBJ2-7; unclear D gene. Germline V gene sequence: CDR1 SGHVS, CDR2 FQNEAQ. Trimming left V 1 base short and J 4 bases short, with 8 bases between. The CDR3 length is 13 residues. CDR3 sequence reads: CASSLVTDYEQYF. DNA of the CDR3: TGTGCCAGCAGCTTAGTTACGGATTACGAGCAGTACTTC. Complete variable domain (other parts from reference TRBV7-8 and TRBJ2-7): GAGVSQSPRYKVAKRGQDVALRCDPISGHVSLFWYQQALGQGPEFLTYFQNEAQLDKSGLPSDRFFAERPEGSVSTLKIQRTQQEDSAVYLCASSLVTDYEQYFGPGTRLTVT.

This clonotype was observed a few times. The chain recombines TRBV7-9 with TRBJ2-2; tentative D call: TRBD1 (5 bases). The CDR3 has 14 amino acids. Germline values: CDR1 SEHNR, CDR2 FQNEAQ (reference sequence). The V end was cut by 2 bases, the J end by 3 bases, with 7 bases between. CDR3 sequence (DNA): TGTGCCAGCAGCTTACTACAGGACACCGGGGAGCTGTTTTTT. Protein product: CASSLLQDTGELFF.

This clonotype was seen repeatedly, ten times or more. This rearrangement joins TRBV12-3 or TRBV12-4 to TRBJ1-1; 7 bases are shared with TRBD1. V lost 6 bases to trimming and J lost 5 bases; unmatched junction nucleotides: 9. This CDR3 has 14 amino acids. The CDR3 region has the DNA TGTGCCAGCAGCCAAGGACAGGTCGTGACTGAAGCTTTCTTT. This sequence encodes CASSQGQVVTEAFF.

This clonotype has a handful of counts. The V call is TRBV5-4, the J call TRBJ1-3; TRBD1 aligns across 7 bases. V shed 3 bases, J shed 4 bases, and the junction held 10 bases outside the gene matches. The CDR3 has 16 residues. CDR1 is SGHNT, CDR2 YYREEE, per germline (reference sequence). DNA for the CDR3: TGTGCCAGCAGCTCAGGACAGGTTGATGTCGGAAACACCATATATTTT. Translation gives CASSSGQVDVGNTIYF.

The rearrangement links TRBV10-3 to TRBJ1-6; 9 bases agree with TRBD1. The ends lost 5 bases at V and 7 bases at J; junction bases unmatched: 9. Germline CDR1 ENHRY, CDR2 SYGVKD. This CDR3 comprises 16 residues. CDR3 amino acids: CAISSLGQGGNSPLHF. As DNA, the CDR3 is TGTGCCATCAGTTCCTTGGGACAGGGAGGCAATTCACCCCTCCACTTT.

The V gene is TRBV7-9, the J gene TRBJ1-6; D gene unclear. The CDR3 covers 16 residues. Trimming shortened V by 1 base and J by 10 bases, and 17 bases separated the two germline ends. Germline V gene data show CDR1 as SEHNR and CDR2 as FQNEAQ (reference sequence). The CDR3 loop is CASSLDGPAAISPLHF. The CDR3 DNA sequence: TGTGCCAGCAGCTTAGATGGGCCAGCAGCTATCTCACCCCTCCACTTT.

The rearrangement links TRBV29-1 to TRBJ2-7; 7 bases are a match to TRBD1. After removal of 6 bases from V and 3 bases from J, the junction contained 5 bases not matched to a gene. Germline V gene lookup returns CDR1 SQVTM and CDR2 ANQGSEA. This CDR3 contains 12 residues. The CDR3 reads CSVRDSLYEQYF. CDR3 nucleotide sequence: TGCAGCGTCCGGGACAGCCTCTACGAGCAGTACTTC.

A few counts support this clonotype. This sequence joins TRBV18 and TRBJ1-1, with D hard to call. This CDR3 contains 12 residues. Germline CDR1 KGHSH, CDR2 LQKENI. Trimming removed 6 bases from V and 5 bases from J, with 10 bases in between. The CDR3 nucleotides read TGTGCCAGCTCGGATATGGGGACTGAAGCTTTCTTT. It translates to CASSDMGTEAFF.

The genes are TRBV10-3 and TRBJ1-4; TRBD1 is a possible D gene (5 bases). V gave up 10 bases and J gave up 0 bases, with 15 bases separating them. The CDR3 is 15 residues long. In germline, CDR1 is ENHRY, CDR2 SYGVKD. CDR3 coding DNA: TGTGCCACCTCTTCGGCAGGGACAACTAATGAAAAACTGTTTTTT. It encodes CATSSAGTTNEKLFF.

This clonotype was recorded a few times. The genes are TRBV28 and TRBJ2-3, with 10 bases fitting TRBD2. Germline V gene data show CDR1 as MDHEN and CDR2 as SYDVKM. The CDR3 sequence is 17 residues long. The J segment lost 0 bases and the V segment lost 4 bases, leaving 7 bases of the junction unmatched. In nucleotides, the CDR3 is TGTGCCAGCAGTTCTACTAGCGGGGTCTCTAGCACAGATACGCAGTATTTT. It is translated as CASSSTSGVSSTDTQYF. The full variable domain, its missing parts supplied by reference TRBV28 and TRBJ2-3, is DVKVTQSSRYLVKRTGEKVFLECVQDMDHENMFWYRQDPGLGLRLIYFSYDVKMKEKGDIPEGYSVSREKKERFSLILESASTNQTSMYLCASSSTSGVSSTDTQYFGPGTRLTVL.

This clonotype appeared a few times. V usage is TRBV20-1 and J usage is TRBJ1-5; weak D call: TRBD1 (6 bases). V was pared by 6 bases and J by 4 bases, with 16 bases between. CDR1 and CDR2 from the germline V gene are DFQATT and SNEGSKA (reference sequence). CDR3 length: 14 amino acids. The DNA of the CDR3 is TGCAGTGCCATCACAGGGCTAGGAAATCAGCCCCAGCATTTT. Amino acid sequence: CSAITGLGNQPQHF.

There are many counts of this clonotype. The rearrangement links TRBV12-3 or TRBV12-4 to TRBJ1-5; TRBD1 is a possible D gene (6 bases). Trimming stripped 6 bases from V and 0 bases from J, with 12 bases between. This CDR3 contains 15 residues. Here the CDR3 DNA reads TGTGCCAGCAGAGTCACAGGGCATAGCAATCAGCCCCAGCATTTT. Protein product: CASRVTGHSNQPQHF.

The chain employs TRBV5-6 and TRBJ2-1; 10 bases map to TRBD2. Germline CDR1 SGHDT, CDR2 YYEEEE. V shed 4 bases, J shed 3 bases, and the junction held 7 bases outside the gene matches. This CDR3 comprises 16 residues. CDR3 residues: CASSEQGLAFYNEQFF. The CDR3 DNA reads as TGTGCCAGCAGCGAACAGGGACTAGCGTTCTACAATGAGCAGTTCTTC.

The rearrangement links TRBV11-3 to TRBJ2-5; 10 nucleotides agree with TRBD2. This CDR3 is built from 15 residues. CDR1 is SGHNT and CDR2 is YENEEA in the germline V gene. The trim removed 5 bases at V and 7 bases at J, leaving 10 bases unmatched. This CDR3 is CASSRGTSVLSTQYF. CDR3 bases: TGTGCCAGCAGCCGGGGGACTAGCGTTTTATCGACCCAGTACTTC.

The V and J genes are TRBV5-1 and TRBJ2-5, with a tentative D call TRBD1 (5 bases). Trimming took off 4 bases at V and 2 bases at J, with 18 bases between the two ends. There are 16 residues in the CDR3. Germline V CDR1 and CDR2: SGHRS, YFSETQ. The CDR3 reads CASSIGRTSQQETQYF. CDR3 nucleotide sequence: TGCGCCAGCAGCATAGGACGGACAAGTCAACAAGAGACCCAGTACTTC.

This clonotype was picked up many times. The CDR3 DNA follows: TGTGCCAGCAGCCTGACTAGCGGGGGGGCGGATACGCAGTATTTT. It yields the protein CASSLTSGGADTQYF. The chain couples TRBV7-3 to TRBJ2-3, with 14 nucleotides matching TRBD2. Germline V CDR1 and CDR2: SGHTA, FQGTGA. Unmatched junction bases numbered 4, after V lost 5 bases and J lost 6 bases. The CDR3 contains 15 residues.

This sequence joins TRBV7-2 and TRBJ2-5, with 8 bases aligning to TRBD1. This CDR3 spans 15 amino acids. The germline gives CDR1 SGHTA, CDR2 FQGNSA. The V and J ends lost 5 bases and 2 bases, in that order; junction bases with no gene match: 7. In nucleotides, the CDR3 is TGTGCCAGCAGCAAGGACAGGGTAGGGCAAGAGACCCAGTACTTC. This gives the protein CASSKDRVGQETQYF.

This clonotype was picked up a small number of times. V and J are TRBV20-1 and TRBJ1-4, with 8 bases lining up with TRBD1. The CDR3 runs 14 residues. Germline CDR1 DFQATT, CDR2 SNEGSKA (reference sequence). V lost 5 bases and J lost 7; bases outside the gene matches: 9. The CDR3 bases are TGCAGTGCTTTGAGGACAGGGTGGGGTGAAAAACTGTTTTTT. Its protein is CSALRTGWGEKLFF.

This chain connects TRBV29-1 to TRBJ1-2, with D hard to call. The CDR3 totals 12 residues. Trimming left V 7 bases short and J 4 bases short, with 13 bases between. The V gene's germline CDR1 is SQVTM and CDR2 ANQGSEA. CDR3 in amino acids: CSGTDGVYGYTF. CDR3 sequence (DNA): TGCAGCGGGACGGACGGAGTCTATGGCTACACCTTC. The complete variable domain, with remaining parts taken from reference TRBV29-1 and TRBJ1-2, reads SAVISQKPSRDICQRGTSLTIQCQVDSQVTMMFWYRQQPGQSLTLIATANQGSEATYESGFVIDKFPISRPNLTFSTLTVSNMSPEDSSIYLCSGTDGVYGYTFGSGTRLTVV.

This clonotype was found many times. The chain uses TRBV24-1 and TRBJ2-1; D is unresolved. Trimming took 0 bases from V and 2 from J, leaving 10 bases between them. The CDR3 runs 16 residues. Looked up from germline, CDR1 is KGHDR and CDR2 is SFDVKD. The CDR3 here is CATSDLSASTYNEQFF. CDR3 nucleotide sequence: TGTGCCACCAGTGATTTGAGTGCGAGCACCTACAATGAGCAGTTCTTC.

This clonotype was counted many times. This sequence joins TRBV7-9 and TRBJ1-5, with D perhaps matching TRBD1 (6 bases). V was shortened by 5 bases and J by 1 base, with 15 bases between the two germline ends. This CDR3 is built from 16 residues. Germline CDR1 SEHNR, CDR2 FQNEAQ (reference sequence). CDR3 region: CASSRTSGGSNQPQHF. As DNA, the CDR3 is TGTGCCAGCAGCCGGACCAGCGGGGGCAGCAATCAGCCCCAGCATTTT.

The DNA for the CDR3 is TGTGCCAGCAGCCTTAACGACAGGCCCCACTCAGCTTTCTTT. Its protein is CASSLNDRPHSAFF. The chain employs TRBV3-1 and TRBJ1-1; D possibly corresponds to TRBD1 (6 bases). The CDR3 consists of 14 residues. Germline values: CDR1 LGHDT, CDR2 YNNKEL (reference sequence). V was cut by 4 bases and J by 10 bases, with 19 bases left in between.

The CDR3 protein is CASSLARGGVSYNEQFF. The CDR3 nucleotides are TGTGCCAGCAGTTTAGCGCGGGGCGGGGTCTCCTACAATGAGCAGTTCTTC. The genes are TRBV12-3 or TRBV12-4 and TRBJ2-1, with D tentatively TRBD2 (6 bases). Trimming shortened V by 0 bases and J by 0 bases, and 12 bases separated the two germline ends. The CDR3 runs 17 residues.

This clonotype was observed a few times. CDR3 bases: TGCGCCAGCAGCCCGGCCCACAGGGGAATCACAGATACGCAGTATTTT. This gives the protein CASSPAHRGITDTQYF. V is TRBV4-3 and J is TRBJ2-3; 7 bases are shared with TRBD1. J was trimmed by 2 bases and V by 4 bases; bases with no gene match: 9. This CDR3 contains 16 residues. Per the germline V gene, CDR1 is LGHNA and CDR2 is YSLEER.

This clonotype was recorded a few times. CDR3 region: CASSQEQYF. The CDR3 bases are TGTGCCAGCAGCCAAGAGCAGTACTTC. The chain is built from TRBV3-2 and TRBJ2-7. TRBV3-2 is shown as a pseudogene. This CDR3 has 9 amino acids.

This clonotype was seen more than once but under ten times. In DNA form, the CDR3 reads TGTGCCAGCACCTTGCATTGGGATGGCTACACCTTC. Protein sequence: CASTLHWDGYTF. V and J are TRBV12-3 or TRBV12-4 and TRBJ1-2; no definite D call. V lost 7 bases, J lost 6 bases, and 12 bases lay in between. CDR3 length: 12 amino acids.